The 28 T cell receptor beta chains in this list originate from one sample, sequenced in a study of T cell repertoires in cytomegalovirus infection. TCRdb processed the reads anew with MiXCR; each CDR3 protein has one entry. The sample shows approximately 400,000 distinct CDR3 sequences, 30% to 40% of them seen only once. The sample consisted of PBMCs. These receptors were collected from a human donor in good health (CMV status not recorded). Some clones in this sample may be carry-over from other donors' samples.

For this clonotype: A single base separates this from a much larger clone, so it may be a read error. This rearrangement joins TRBV6-8 to TRBJ2-7; TRBD1 matches 7 bases. Looked up from germline, CDR1 is MNHGY and CDR2 is SAAAGT. This CDR3 is 10 amino acids long. CDR3 protein: CLRGPGIEYF. DNA for the CDR3: TGTTTGAGGGGGCCTGGGATAGAGTACTTC.

This clonotype was observed a handful of times. This chain uses TRBV19 with TRBJ2-2; D gene ambiguous. The CDR3 totals 17 residues. Germline-derived CDR1 and CDR2 are LNHDA and SQIVND (reference sequence). The ends were cut back, 1 base at V and 2 bases at J, with 14 bases in the middle. CDR3 sequence: CASSIAGQATNTGELFF. In DNA, the CDR3 is TGTGCCAGTAGTATAGCTGGGCAGGCCACAAACACCGGGGAGCTGTTTTTT.

This clonotype came up a few times. V and J are TRBV30 and TRBJ1-2, with 7 bases fitting TRBD1. Germline CDR1 GTSNPN, CDR2 SVGIG (reference sequence). The CDR3 sequence is 13 residues long. The V and J ends lost 1 base and 3 bases, in that order; junction bases with no gene match: 2. As DNA, the CDR3 is TGTGCCTGGAGTGAGGGGGCAGACTATGGCTACACCTTC. Protein: CAWSEGADYGYTF.

This clonotype was detected a few times. The genes are TRBV28 and TRBJ2-2; no reliable D call. V shed 2 bases and J shed 4 bases, with 17 bases lying between them. The CDR3 contains 17 residues. Per the germline V gene, CDR1 is MDHEN and CDR2 is SYDVKM. The CDR3 here is CASSLKLTADRTGELFF. The CDR3 region has the DNA TGTGCCAGCAGTTTAAAGCTCACCGCGGACCGCACCGGGGAGCTGTTTTTT.

This clonotype has only a few counts. The genes are TRBV29-1 and TRBJ1-2; D is uncertain. The CDR3 runs 13 residues. Trimming stripped 0 bases from V and 8 bases from J, with 13 bases between. Germline V lookup: CDR1 SQVTM, CDR2 ANQGSEA. The CDR3 DNA reads as TGCAGCGTTGAAGATACGGTGCCCGGGGGCTACACCTTC. It is translated as CSVEDTVPGGYTF. The full variable domain, rest sourced from reference TRBV29-1 and TRBJ1-2, is SAVISQKPSRDICQRGTSLTIQCQVDSQVTMMFWYRQQPGQSLTLIATANQGSEATYESGFVIDKFPISRPNLTFSTLTVSNMSPEDSSIYLCSVEDTVPGGYTFGSGTRLTVV.

The chain has TRBV4-1 and TRBJ2-7; 8 nucleotides align to TRBD1. The CDR3 sequence is 15 residues long. Germline-derived CDR1 and CDR2 are MGHRA and YSYEKL. V shed 1 base, J shed 1 base, and the junction held 3 bases outside the gene matches. In DNA, the CDR3 is TGCGCCAGCAGCCAAGTGGACAGGGCGTCCTACGAGCAGTACTTC. Amino acids: CASSQVDRASYEQYF.

This clonotype turned up a few times. The chain recombines TRBV6-1 with TRBJ1-5; tentatively, D is TRBD1 (5 bases). V was shortened by 3 bases and J by 0 bases, with 12 bases between the two germline ends. Looked up from germline, CDR1 is MNHNS and CDR2 is SASEGT. CDR3 size: 16 residues. In nucleotides, the CDR3 is TGTGCCAGCAGTGAGTCTCCCGGGGGTAGCAATCAGCCCCAGCATTTT. It encodes CASSESPGGSNQPQHF.

This clonotype was counted at least ten times. The CDR3 coding sequence is TGTGCCAGCAGCGCGTCAGGACAGGTTGGCACAGATACGCAGTATTTT. Translation: CASSASGQVGTDTQYF. The J gene is TRBJ2-3, the V gene TRBV7-2; 7 bases agree with TRBD1. V was pared by 5 bases and J by 1 base, with 9 bases of the junction left unmatched. Germline CDR1 is SGHTA and CDR2 is FQGNSA. This CDR3 spans 16 amino acids.

This chain uses TRBV7-6 with TRBJ2-5; D is tentatively TRBD1 or TRBD2 (6 bases each). Germline values: CDR1 SGHVS, CDR2 FNYEAQ. V shed 5 bases and J shed 4 bases, with 14 bases lying between them. This CDR3 has 14 amino acids. CDR3 sequence: CASSPPEGGETQYF. CDR3 coding DNA: TGTGCCAGCAGCCCTCCGGAGGGGGGAGAGACCCAGTACTTC.

This clonotype showed up many times. The chain joins TRBV7-2 to TRBJ1-2; tentatively, D is TRBD1 (6 bases). This CDR3 is 13 amino acids long. Germline-derived CDR1 and CDR2 are SGHTA and FQGNSA. The V end lost 4 bases, the J end lost 6 bases, and 12 bases lay between the germline ends. CDR3 residues: CASSYEGVDGYTF. The CDR3 DNA reads TGTGCCAGCAGCTACGAGGGGGTTGATGGCTACACCTTC.

V gene TRBV6-2 or TRBV6-3 combines with J gene TRBJ1-1, with TRBD1 matching over 10 bases. Germline V gives CDR1 MNHEY, CDR2 SVGEGT. This CDR3 has 18 amino acids. V shed 1 base, J shed 1 base, and the junction held 9 bases outside the gene matches. As DNA, the CDR3 is TGTGCCAGCAGTTACTGGGCGGATTGGGACAGGGGGAACACTGAAGCTTTCTTT. Encoded protein: CASSYWADWDRGNTEAFF.

The V call is TRBV12-3 or TRBV12-4, the J call TRBJ2-1; the match to TRBD1 covers 11 bases. With 3 bases clipped from V and 6 bases from J, the junction kept 4 bases outside the gene matches. The CDR3 is 15 residues long. CDR3 amino acids: CASSFGQGAFNEQFF. CDR3 nucleotide sequence: TGTGCCAGCAGTTTCGGACAGGGGGCTTTCAATGAGCAGTTCTTC.

V and J are TRBV7-6 and TRBJ2-1; TRBD2 might be the D (5 bases). V was trimmed by 5 bases and J by 1 base, leaving 12 bases between them. There are 15 residues in the CDR3. Germline assignment: CDR1 SGHVS and CDR2 FNYEAQ. CDR3 sequence (DNA): TGTGCCAGCAGCCTACGGGATTTATCCTACAATGAGCAGTTCTTC. The encoded protein is CASSLRDLSYNEQFF. Using reference TRBV7-6 and TRBJ2-1 for the parts outside the CDR3, the full variable domain is GAGVSQSPRYKVTKRGQDVALRCDPISGHVSLYWYRQALGQGPEFLTYFNYEAQQDKSGLPNDRFSAERPEGSISTLTIQRTEQRDSAMYRCASSLRDLSYNEQFFGPGTRLTVL.

On this clonotype: A read error is possible here, since a much larger clone lies one base away. The J gene is TRBJ1-1, the V gene TRBV7-2, with no clear D. Germline-derived CDR1 and CDR2 are SGHTA and FQGNSA. The CDR3 is 14 amino acids. V was pared by 5 bases and J by 4 bases, with 14 bases between. The DNA for the CDR3 is TGTGCCAGCAGCCCAGAATGGCACTGCACTGAAGCTTTCTTT. Translating it yields CASSPEWHCTEAFF. Drawing the rest from reference TRBV7-2 and TRBJ1-1, the complete variable domain is GAGVSQSPSNKVTEKGKDVELRCDPISGHTALYWYRQSLGQGLEFLIYFQGNSAPDKSGLPSDRFSAERTGGSVSTLTIQRTQQEDSAVYLCASSPEWHCTEAFFGQGTRLTVV.

CDR3: CASTIRRDSTPLGAFF. Here the CDR3 DNA reads TGTGCCAGCACAATTAGACGGGACAGTACCCCTCTTGGAGCTTTCTTT. The rearrangement joins TRBV12-3 or TRBV12-4 to TRBJ1-1, with 7 bases lining up with TRBD1. The CDR3 length is 16 residues. V was pared by 7 bases and J by 10 bases, with 21 bases of the junction left unmatched.

To note about this clonotype: This may be a read error, as it is one base from a much larger clone. The V gene is TRBV6-6, the J gene TRBJ1-1; 11 bases are shared with TRBD1. V was pared by 10 bases and J by 4 bases, with 8 bases of the junction left unmatched. Germline loops: CDR1 MNHNY, CDR2 SVGAGI (reference sequence). The CDR3 spans 14 residues. This CDR3 reads CATTGTGGFTEAFF. The CDR3 region has the DNA TGTGCCACCACCGGGACAGGGGGGTTCACTGAAGCTTTCTTT.

CDR3 loop: CSAREGDRGPDGYTF. Written as DNA, the CDR3 is TGCAGTGCTAGAGAGGGCGACAGGGGGCCGGATGGCTACACCTTC. The chain uses TRBV20-1 and TRBJ1-2, with 10 positions matching TRBD1. Trimming cost V 0 bases and J 6 bases; bases outside gene matches: 7. The CDR3 covers 15 residues. Germline CDR1 and CDR2: DFQATT and SNEGSKA (reference sequence).

V usage is TRBV4-2 and J usage is TRBJ1-1; no firm D call. The V end was cut by 4 bases, the J end by 1 base, with 10 bases between. CDR1 is LGHNA and CDR2 is YNFKEQ in the germline V gene. The CDR3 runs to 14 residues. CDR3 amino acids: CASSPTLENTEAFF. Here the CDR3 DNA reads TGTGCCAGCAGCCCGACATTGGAGAACACTGAAGCTTTCTTT.

The gene calls are TRBV20-1 and TRBJ2-1; weak D call: TRBD2 (5 bases). Germline loops: CDR1 DFQATT, CDR2 SNEGSKA (reference sequence). The CDR3 extends over 13 amino acids. V was pared by 5 bases and J by 2 bases, with 10 bases between. The CDR3 DNA sequence: TGCAGTGCTTCAAGCGGACCCTACAATGAGCAGTTCTTC. Amino acids: CSASSGPYNEQFF.

This clonotype was detected many times. V is TRBV25-1 and J is TRBJ2-5; tentatively, D is TRBD1 or TRBD2 (6 bases each). Germline V gene lookup returns CDR1 MGHDK and CDR2 SYGVNS. This CDR3 comprises 11 residues. Trimming stripped 8 bases from V and 6 bases from J, with 10 bases between. Here the CDR3 DNA reads TGTGCCAGCGGACGGGGGCAGACCCAGTACTTC. This codes for CASGRGQTQYF. The full variable domain, in which reference TRBV25-1 and TRBJ2-5 provide the parts outside the CDR3, is EADIYQTPRYLVIGTGKKITLECSQTMGHDKMYWYQQDPGMELHLIHYSYGVNSTEKGDLSSESTVSRIRTEHFPLTLESARPSHTSQYLCASGRGQTQYFGPGTRLLVL.

The rearrangement links TRBV2 to TRBJ1-5; D remains unclear. The CDR3 covers 15 residues. Germline CDR1 SNHLY, CDR2 FYNNEI. Trimming cost V 1 base and J 3 bases, with 10 bases left between them. In DNA, the CDR3 is TGTGCCAGCAGTGAAGTGTGGGTTCCCAATCAGCCCCAGCATTTT. The encoded protein is CASSEVWVPNQPQHF.

This chain joins TRBV20-1 and TRBJ1-5; D uncertain. The V gene's germline CDR1 is DFQATT and CDR2 SNEGSKA (reference sequence). V was pared by 1 base and J by 2 bases, with 12 bases between. This CDR3 has 15 residues. CDR3 sequence reads: CSARVVGSRNQPQHF. The DNA for the CDR3 is TGCAGTGCTAGAGTTGTAGGGTCTCGCAATCAGCCCCAGCATTTT.

V gene TRBV18 combines with J gene TRBJ2-2, with 8 bases lining up with TRBD2. Trimming took 3 bases from V and 3 from J; bases not matched to a gene: 9. This CDR3 comprises 17 residues. Germline V gene data show CDR1 as KGHSH and CDR2 as LQKENI. The CDR3: CASSPRLASRDTGELFF. The CDR3 DNA reads TGTGCCAGCTCACCGAGACTAGCGAGCAGGGACACCGGGGAGCTGTTTTTT.

The J gene is TRBJ1-6, the V gene TRBV25-1, with D perhaps TRBD1 (6 bases). CDR1 and CDR2 (germline): MGHDK, SYGVNS. Trimming pared 1 base from V and 7 bases from J, leaving 8 bases between. The length of the CDR3 is 14 residues. CDR3 sequence reads: CASSEFQGNSPLHF. DNA of the CDR3: TGTGCCAGCAGTGAATTCCAGGGGAATTCACCCCTCCACTTT. The whole variable domain, filled in from reference TRBV25-1 and TRBJ1-6, reads EADIYQTPRYLVIGTGKKITLECSQTMGHDKMYWYQQDPGMELHLIHYSYGVNSTEKGDLSSESTVSRIRTEHFPLTLESARPSHTSQYLCASSEFQGNSPLHFGNGTRLTVT.

This clonotype was detected a few times. The chain has TRBV5-5 and TRBJ2-4, with D possibly being TRBD2 (5 bases). CDR3 size: 16 residues. In germline, CDR1 is SGHKS, CDR2 YYEKEE (reference sequence). V dropped 1 base and J dropped 0 bases, with 11 bases sitting between them. CDR3 in amino acids: CASSLFAGLAKNIQYF. The CDR3 region has the DNA TGTGCCAGCAGCTTGTTCGCAGGACTAGCCAAAAACATTCAGTACTTC.

This clonotype came up a few times. The chain combines TRBV19 with TRBJ2-7; TRBD1 matches at 8 bases. Trimming removed 11 bases from V and 2 bases from J; junction bases left unmatched: 2. The germline gives CDR1 LNHDA, CDR2 SQIVND (reference sequence). The CDR3 has 11 amino acids. The CDR3 sequence: CAGTGPYEQYF. CDR3 nucleotides: TGTGCCGGGACAGGCCCCTACGAGCAGTACTTC.

The chain uses TRBV19 and TRBJ1-4; D might be TRBD1 (5 bases). Germline CDR1 LNHDA, CDR2 SQIVND (reference sequence). V was trimmed by 6 bases and J by 7 bases, leaving 15 bases between them. The CDR3 extends over 14 amino acids. The CDR3 DNA sequence: TGTGCCAGTAGAATCCGGGACGGCCCTGAAAAACTGTTTTTT. Protein: CASRIRDGPEKLFF.

There are many counts of this clonotype. This chain uses TRBV5-5 with TRBJ2-4; 9 bases are a match to TRBD2. Germline V gene data show CDR1 as SGHKS and CDR2 as YYEKEE (reference sequence). J was trimmed by 0 bases and V by 1 base; bases with no gene match: 17. This CDR3 contains 21 residues. The CDR3 protein is CASSLWGSRGGAGLAKNIQYF. In nucleotides, the CDR3 is TGTGCCAGCAGCTTGTGGGGGTCTCGCGGGGGGGCGGGTCTAGCCAAAAACATTCAGTACTTC.